This T cell receptor beta chain was found in a study of blood T cell repertoires in COVID-19. Background on the study: The United States, Italy and Spain supplied acute and convalescent COVID-19 samples.

CDR1 is SGHDN and CDR2 is FVKESK in the germline V gene. Trimming removed 4 bases from V and 3 bases from J; junction bases left unmatched: 9. This CDR3 has 16 amino acids. Assay used: immunoSEQ multiplex PCR; TCRdb lists only in-frame clones, some missing. The sample holds 160,000 or so clones; about 77% are singletons and the top ten take about 15%. The sequence was obtained from an elderly woman with acute or convalescent COVID-19. The sequencing input was peripheral blood. The rearrangement joins TRBV14 to TRBJ2-7; 10 nucleotides line up with TRBD1. CDR3 nucleotide sequence: TGTGCCAGCAGCCGGACGGGGGACAGGGGAAACTACGAGCAGTACTTC. Translating it yields CASSRTGDRGNYEQYF. Full variable domain (rest looked up from reference TRBV14 and TRBJ2-7): EAGVTQFPSHSVIEKGQTVTLRCDPISGHDNLYWYRRVMGKEIKFLLHFVKESKQDESGMPNNRFLAERTGGTYSTLKVQPAELEDSGVYFCASSRTGDRGNYEQYFGPGTRLTVT.